This TCR beta chain stems from a study of blood T cell repertoires in COVID-19. In the study overall: Collection of acute and convalescent COVID-19 samples took place in the United States, Italy and Spain.

Trimming left V 4 bases short and J 1 base short, with 11 bases between. Germline lookup yields CDR1 SGHKS and CDR2 YYEKEE (reference sequence). This CDR3 contains 14 residues. Data came from immunoSEQ multiplex PCR; TCRdb stores just in-frame clones and leaves some out. The table records about 70,000 clones, approximately 88% of them present only once. The receptor was isolated from an older woman with acute or convalescent COVID-19. This chain joins TRBV5-5 and TRBJ1-1, with D possibly being TRBD1 (5 bases). Sequenced input: peripheral blood. The CDR3 bases are TGTGCCAGCAGCCGGCGGGGACCGAACACTGAAGCTTTCTTT. It encodes CASSRRGPNTEAFF.